This T cell receptor beta chain was obtained from a study of cytotoxic CD8 clonotypes in ibrutinib-treated CLL. Study in general: Samples yielded averages of approximately 260,000 productive templates and approximately 86,000 productive rearrangements.

CDR1 SGHRS and CDR2 YFSETQ come from the germline V gene. The CDR3 loop spans 14 amino acids. Trimming stripped 4 bases from V and 6 bases from J, with 11 bases between. Some clones are missing from TCRdb's copy, which holds only in-frame ones; the method was immunoSEQ multiplex PCR. The sample lists about 60,000 clones, roughly 54% occurring once. The source material was PBMCs, sampled at disease progression, from a patient treated with ibrutinib. The TCR originated in a human donor with chronic lymphocytic leukemia. This chain connects TRBV5-1 to TRBJ1-6; possible D gene TRBD1, 5 bases. CDR3 DNA sequence: TGCGCCAGCAGCGGCGGGGCTGCTAATTCACCCCTCCACTTT. Its protein is CASSGGAANSPLHF. The whole variable domain, filled in from reference TRBV5-1 and TRBJ1-6, reads KAGVTQTPRYLIKTRGQQVTLSCSPISGHRSVSWYQQTPGQGLQFLFEYFSETQRNKGNFPGRFSGRQFSNSRSEMNVSTLELGDSALYLCASSGGAANSPLHFGNGTRLTVT.